A single sample gave rise to the 17 T cell receptor beta chains below, sequenced in a study of cytomegalovirus exposure and HLA in healthy donors. Both 60 Vbeta primers and 13 Jbeta primers went into the PCR. Clones were read by immunoSEQ multiplex PCR, and TCRdb kept only the in-frame ones, dropping some. Here the sample spans some 150,000 clones, 75% to 85% being singletons. Material for sequencing was PBMCs. These receptors all stem from a female donor in good health and CMV-seronegative.

This chain joins TRBV7-9 and TRBJ1-3; D possibly corresponds to TRBD1 (5 bases). Germline V lookup: CDR1 SEHNR, CDR2 FQNEAQ (reference sequence). V was trimmed by 5 bases and J by 2 bases, leaving 13 bases between them. The CDR3 runs to 15 residues. CDR3 DNA sequence: TGTGCCAGCAGCCCTCTCGGAGGGGCTGGAAACACCATATATTTT. Protein product: CASSPLGGAGNTIYF.

The V call is TRBV7-2, the J call TRBJ2-1; D remains unclear. V shed 5 bases and J shed 4 bases, with 12 bases lying between them. CDR1 and CDR2 (germline): SGHTA, FQGNSA. This CDR3 has 14 amino acids. CDR3 amino acids: CASSPQSLYNEQFF. The CDR3 bases are TGTGCCAGCAGCCCCCAGTCACTATACAATGAGCAGTTCTTC.

The rearrangement joins TRBV2 to TRBJ2-7; D is unresolved. Germline CDR1 SNHLY, CDR2 FYNNEI. V was clipped by 6 bases and J by 0 bases, with 18 bases between them. The CDR3 loop spans 16 amino acids. CDR3 DNA sequence: TGTGCCAGCAGCGCGCCTACTCCCCTGAGCTCCTACGAGCAGTACTTC. As protein: CASSAPTPLSSYEQYF.

The chain has TRBV4-3 and TRBJ2-2, with 8 bases lining up with TRBD2. This CDR3 has 16 residues. Germline-derived CDR1 and CDR2 are LGHNA and YSLEER. Trimming removed 0 bases from V and 5 bases from J; junction bases left unmatched: 5. For the CDR3, the DNA is TGCGCCAGCAGCCAAGAAAGGGGACTAGAGACCGGGGAGCTGTTTTTT. Translating gives CASSQERGLETGELFF.

The genes are TRBV15 and TRBJ2-7, with 12 nucleotides matching TRBD2. The CDR3 runs 17 residues. Germline V gives CDR1 LNHNV, CDR2 YYDKDF (reference sequence). V lost 2 bases to trimming and J lost 5 bases; unmatched junction nucleotides: 10. This chain's CDR3 is CATSRLPTSGSTHEQYF. CDR3 bases: TGTGCCACCAGCAGATTACCGACTAGCGGGAGTACCCACGAGCAGTACTTC. The complete variable domain, with remaining parts taken from reference TRBV15 and TRBJ2-7, reads DAMVIQNPRYQVTQFGKPVTLSCSQTLNHNVMYWYQQKSSQAPKLLFHYYDKDFNNEADTPDNFQSRRPNTSFCFLDIRSPGLGDTAMYLCATSRLPTSGSTHEQYFGPGTRLTVT.

This clone was found a few times. DNA for the CDR3: TGTGCCAGCAGTGAAGCTTTCTGGCAGGGGGTTCGTAATTCACCCCTCCACTTT. The encoded protein is CASSEAFWQGVRNSPLHF. The chain uses TRBV6-1 and TRBJ1-6; TRBD1 aligns across 7 bases. J was trimmed by 6 bases and V by 0 bases; bases with no gene match: 11. The CDR3 covers 18 residues. The germline V gene encodes CDR1 MNHNS and CDR2 SASEGT.

This chain uses TRBV6-4 with TRBJ2-5; TRBD2 might be the D (5 bases). Judging by the DNA end, TRBJ2-7 fits better; the J call may be wrong. The CDR3 runs 14 residues. The germline V gene encodes CDR1 MRHNA and CDR2 SNTAGT. CDR3 coding DNA: TGTGCCAGCAGCCTAAGGGCGGGCTCCTACGAGCAGTACTTC. Amino acid sequence: CASSLRAGSYEQYF.

This clone was found a few times. The chain carries TRBV7-9 and TRBJ2-7, with D possibly being TRBD2 (6 bases). CDR1 and CDR2 (germline): SEHNR, FQNEAQ (reference sequence). The length of the CDR3 is 15 residues. The germline V and J ends were trimmed by 6 bases and 7 bases, with 22 bases remaining between them. Written as DNA, the CDR3 is TGTGCCAGCAGTTTGATACTAGCCAACGGAGGGGAGCAGTACTTC. Residues: CASSLILANGGEQYF.

The chain carries TRBV4-2 and TRBJ2-2, with D unresolved. Per the germline V gene, CDR1 is LGHNA and CDR2 is YNFKEQ. The V gene lost 8 bases and the J gene lost 1 base, with 11 bases spanning the gap. The CDR3 spans 14 residues. In DNA form, the CDR3 reads TGTGCCAGCCTCAATAAGCTGAACACCGGGGAGCTGTTTTTT. It codes for CASLNKLNTGELFF.

The gene calls are TRBV6-1 and TRBJ1-4; the match to TRBD1 covers 7 bases. The CDR3 runs to 13 residues. In germline, CDR1 is MNHNS, CDR2 SASEGT. Unmatched junction bases numbered 5, after V lost 6 bases and J lost 7 bases. The CDR3 DNA sequence: TGTGCCAGCAGAGACCCAGGGGGTGAAAAACTGTTTTTT. It is translated as CASRDPGGEKLFF.

This rearrangement joins TRBV5-4 to TRBJ2-1, with TRBD2 matching 8 bases. This CDR3 comprises 15 residues. V lost 0 bases and J lost 4; bases outside the gene matches: 3. Germline CDR1 reads SGHNT; CDR2 reads YYREEE (reference sequence). CDR3 DNA: TGTGCCAGCAGCTTGGCGGGGGGGGTTTACAATGAGCAGTTCTTC. It translates to CASSLAGGVYNEQFF.

CDR3: CASSGLVSNQPQHF. The CDR3 DNA reads TGTGCCAGCTCCGGACTTGTGAGCAATCAGCCCCAGCATTTT. V is TRBV18 and J is TRBJ1-5; no definite D call. V was pared by 6 bases and J by 1 base, with 10 bases between. This CDR3 has 14 residues. The germline CDR1 and CDR2 sequences are KGHSH and LQKENI. Combining the CDR3 with reference TRBV18 and TRBJ1-5 gives the whole variable domain NAGVMQNPRHLVRRRGQEARLRCSPMKGHSHVYWYRQLPEEGLKFMVYLQKENIIDESGMPKERFSAEFPKEGPSILRIQQVVRGDSAAYFCASSGLVSNQPQHFGDGTRLSIL.

The rearrangement uses TRBV7-3 and TRBJ1-1; D is uncertain. The CDR3 runs to 17 residues. The germline V gene has CDR1 SGHTA and CDR2 FQGTGA. V was trimmed by 3 bases and J by 0 bases, leaving 17 bases between them. The chain's CDR3 is CASSFNPPVVLNTEAFF. The CDR3 DNA reads as TGTGCCAGCAGCTTTAATCCTCCGGTAGTTTTGAACACTGAAGCTTTCTTT.

The genes are TRBV7-9 and TRBJ2-2; D gene unclear. Germline values: CDR1 SEHNR, CDR2 FQNEAQ (reference sequence). The CDR3 length is 16 residues. V was shortened by 4 bases and J by 0 bases, with 12 bases between the two germline ends. CDR3 coding DNA: TGTGCCAGCAGCTCCCCCGCCCAGGCGAACACCGGGGAGCTGTTTTTT. Translated, it gives CASSSPAQANTGELFF.

Worth noting for this clone: The same CDR3 can be traced to other DNA sequences in this sample. This chain connects TRBV5-4 to TRBJ2-7, with 7 positions matching TRBD2. Germline V gives CDR1 SGHNT, CDR2 YYREEE (reference sequence). The CDR3 runs 14 residues. V dropped 0 bases and J dropped 4; count of bases not matched to a gene: 4. CDR3 DNA sequence: TGTGCCAGCAGCTTGGCGGGGGGACCTTACGAGCAGTACTTC. It is translated as CASSLAGGPYEQYF.

About this clone: Germline and junction disagree at one end, which may indicate a read error. This chain connects TRBV6-7 to TRBJ1-1; D might be TRBD1 (5 bases). TRBV6-7 counts as an open reading frame of uncertain function. The CDR3 runs 13 residues. DNA of the CDR3: TGTGCCAGCGGTGGACACCGTAACAGTGAAGCTTTCTTT. Amino acid sequence: CASGGHRNSEAFF.

V gene TRBV7-9 combines with J gene TRBJ1-6, with no clear D. The germline V gene has CDR1 SEHNR and CDR2 FQNEAQ (reference sequence). V lost 5 bases and J lost 10, with 9 bases in between. The CDR3 has 12 amino acids. In nucleotides, the CDR3 is TGTGCCAGCAGCCTCGGACTCTCACCCCTCCACTTT. It is translated as CASSLGLSPLHF. The whole variable domain, remainder taken from reference TRBV7-9 and TRBJ1-6, is DTGVSQNPRHKITKRGQNVTFRCDPISEHNRLYWYRQTLGQGPEFLTYFQNEAQLEKSRLLSDRFSAERPKGSFSTLEIQRTEQGDSAMYLCASSLGLSPLHFGNGTRLTVT.